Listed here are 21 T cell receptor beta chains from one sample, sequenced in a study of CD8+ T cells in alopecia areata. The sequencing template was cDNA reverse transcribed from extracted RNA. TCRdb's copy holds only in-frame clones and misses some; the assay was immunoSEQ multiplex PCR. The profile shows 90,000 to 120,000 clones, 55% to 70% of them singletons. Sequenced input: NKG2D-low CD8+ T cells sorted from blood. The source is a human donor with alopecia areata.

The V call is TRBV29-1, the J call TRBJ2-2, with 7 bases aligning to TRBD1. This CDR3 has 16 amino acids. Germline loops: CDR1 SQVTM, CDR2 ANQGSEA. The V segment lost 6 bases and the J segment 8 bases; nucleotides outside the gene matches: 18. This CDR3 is CSVRTFGTDITGELFF. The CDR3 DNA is TGCAGCGTCCGCACCTTCGGGACAGACATCACTGGGGAGCTGTTTTTT.

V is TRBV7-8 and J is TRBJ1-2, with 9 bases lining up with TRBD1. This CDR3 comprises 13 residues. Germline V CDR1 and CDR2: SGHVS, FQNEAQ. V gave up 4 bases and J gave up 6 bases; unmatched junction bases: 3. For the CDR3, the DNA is TGTGCCAGCAGCTCGGGGACAGGGCATGGCTACACCTTC. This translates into CASSSGTGHGYTF.

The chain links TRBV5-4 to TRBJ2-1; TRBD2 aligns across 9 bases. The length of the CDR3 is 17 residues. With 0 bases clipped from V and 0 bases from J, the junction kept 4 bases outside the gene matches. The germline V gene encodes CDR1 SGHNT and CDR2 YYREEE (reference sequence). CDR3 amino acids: CASSLVGSGSSYNEQFF. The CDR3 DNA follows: TGTGCCAGCAGCTTGGTGGGTAGCGGGAGCTCCTACAATGAGCAGTTCTTC. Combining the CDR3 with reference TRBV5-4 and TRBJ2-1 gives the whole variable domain ETGVTQSPTHLIKTRGQQVTLRCSSQSGHNTVSWYQQALGQGPQFIFQYYREEENGRGNFPPRFSGLQFPNYSSELNVNALELDDSALYLCASSLVGSGSSYNEQFFGPGTRLTVL.

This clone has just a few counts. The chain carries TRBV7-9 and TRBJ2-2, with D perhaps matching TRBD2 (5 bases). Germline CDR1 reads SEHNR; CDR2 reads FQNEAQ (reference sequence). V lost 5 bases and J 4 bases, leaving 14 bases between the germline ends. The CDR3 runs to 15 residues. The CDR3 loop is CASSRTGGATGELFF. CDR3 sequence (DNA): TGTGCCAGCAGCCGGACTGGCGGAGCCACCGGGGAGCTGTTTTTT.

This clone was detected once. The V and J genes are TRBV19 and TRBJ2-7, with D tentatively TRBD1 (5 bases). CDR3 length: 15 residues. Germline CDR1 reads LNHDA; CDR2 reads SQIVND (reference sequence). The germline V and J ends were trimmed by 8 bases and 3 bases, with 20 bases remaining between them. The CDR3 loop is CASSARSTAYYEQYF. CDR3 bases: TGTGCCAGTTCCGCCCGCTCGACAGCTTACTACGAGCAGTACTTC.

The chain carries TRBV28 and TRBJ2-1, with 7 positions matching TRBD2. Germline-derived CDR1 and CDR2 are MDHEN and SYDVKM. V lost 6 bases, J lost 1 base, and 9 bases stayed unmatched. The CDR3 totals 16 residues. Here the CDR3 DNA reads TGTGCCAGCAGATTTATAGCGGGTGGGTCCTACAATGAGCAGTTCTTC. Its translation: CASRFIAGGSYNEQFF.

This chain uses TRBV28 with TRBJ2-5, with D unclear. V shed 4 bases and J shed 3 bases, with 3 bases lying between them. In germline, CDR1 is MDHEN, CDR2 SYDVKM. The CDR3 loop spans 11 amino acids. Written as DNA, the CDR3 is TGTGCCAGCAGTTCTAAAGAGACCCAGTACTTC. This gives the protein CASSSKETQYF.

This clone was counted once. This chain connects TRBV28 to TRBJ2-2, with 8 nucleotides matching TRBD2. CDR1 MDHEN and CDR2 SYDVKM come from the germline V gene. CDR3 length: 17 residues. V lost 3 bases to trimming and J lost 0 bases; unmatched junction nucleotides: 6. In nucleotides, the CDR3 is TGTGCCAGCAGTTTCGGTACGGGAGGGGCGAACACCGGGGAGCTGTTTTTT. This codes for CASSFGTGGANTGELFF. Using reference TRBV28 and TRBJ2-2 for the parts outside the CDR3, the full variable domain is DVKVTQSSRYLVKRTGEKVFLECVQDMDHENMFWYRQDPGLGLRLIYFSYDVKMKEKGDIPEGYSVSREKKERFSLILESASTNQTSMYLCASSFGTGGANTGELFFGEGSRLTVL.

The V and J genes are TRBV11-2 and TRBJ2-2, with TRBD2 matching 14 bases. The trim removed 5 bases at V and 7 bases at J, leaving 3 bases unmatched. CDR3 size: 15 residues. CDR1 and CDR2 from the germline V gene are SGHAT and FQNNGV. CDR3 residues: CASSPGLAGVGELFF. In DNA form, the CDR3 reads TGTGCCAGCAGCCCGGGACTAGCGGGAGTCGGGGAGCTGTTTTTT.

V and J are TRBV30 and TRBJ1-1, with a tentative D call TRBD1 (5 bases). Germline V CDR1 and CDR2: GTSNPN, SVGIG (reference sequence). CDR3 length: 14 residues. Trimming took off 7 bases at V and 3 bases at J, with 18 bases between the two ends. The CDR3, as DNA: TGTGCCTCTCGCCCGGGATTGGGGCACACTGAAGCTTTCTTT. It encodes CASRPGLGHTEAFF.

CDR3 region: CSVPLESNEQFF. CDR3 nucleotide sequence: TGCAGCGTTCCCCTGGAGAGCAATGAGCAGTTCTTC. The gene calls are TRBV29-1 and TRBJ2-1, with D uncertain. The germline V gene has CDR1 SQVTM and CDR2 ANQGSEA. Trimming shortened V by 5 bases and J by 6 bases, and 11 bases separated the two germline ends. This CDR3 has 12 amino acids.

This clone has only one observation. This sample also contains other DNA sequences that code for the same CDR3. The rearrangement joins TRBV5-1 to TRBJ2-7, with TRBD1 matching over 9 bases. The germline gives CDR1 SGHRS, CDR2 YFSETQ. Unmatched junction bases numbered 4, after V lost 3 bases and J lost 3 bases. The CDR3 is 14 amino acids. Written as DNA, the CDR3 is TGCGCCAGCAGCTCGGGGACAGGGAGCTACGAGCAGTACTTC. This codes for CASSSGTGSYEQYF.

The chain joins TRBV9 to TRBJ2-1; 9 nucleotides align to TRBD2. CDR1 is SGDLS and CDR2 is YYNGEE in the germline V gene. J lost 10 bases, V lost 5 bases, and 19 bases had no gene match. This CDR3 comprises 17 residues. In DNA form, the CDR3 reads TGTGCCAGCAGTCCACGACCAGGACTAGCGCTCCCGGGAGAGCAGTTCTTC. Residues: CASSPRPGLALPGEQFF.

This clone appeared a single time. CDR3 amino acids: CASSVYTDTQYF. The CDR3 region has the DNA TGTGCCAGCAGTGTATACACAGATACGCAGTATTTT. V and J are TRBV28 and TRBJ2-3, with D uncertain. The V gene lost 5 bases and the J gene lost 2 bases, with 5 bases spanning the gap. CDR1 and CDR2 from the germline V gene are MDHEN and SYDVKM. CDR3 length equals 12 residues.

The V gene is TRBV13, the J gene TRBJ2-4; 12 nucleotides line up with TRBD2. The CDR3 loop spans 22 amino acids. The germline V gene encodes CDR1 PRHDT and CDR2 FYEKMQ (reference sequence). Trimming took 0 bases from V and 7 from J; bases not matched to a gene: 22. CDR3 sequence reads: CASSLGSQVPGLAGTGINIQYF. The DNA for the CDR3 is TGTGCCAGCAGCTTAGGTAGTCAGGTCCCGGGACTAGCGGGCACTGGGATTAACATTCAGTACTTC.

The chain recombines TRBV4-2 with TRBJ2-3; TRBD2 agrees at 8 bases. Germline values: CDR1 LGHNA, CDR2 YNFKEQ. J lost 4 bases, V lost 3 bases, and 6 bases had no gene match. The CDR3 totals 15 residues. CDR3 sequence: CASSQTPAGADTQYF. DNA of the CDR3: TGTGCCAGCAGCCAGACCCCAGCGGGGGCAGATACGCAGTATTTT.

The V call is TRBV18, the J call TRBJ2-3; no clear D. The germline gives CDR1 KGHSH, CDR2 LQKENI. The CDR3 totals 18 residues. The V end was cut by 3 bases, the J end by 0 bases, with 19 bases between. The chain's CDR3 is CASSPTEDGRTSTDTQYF. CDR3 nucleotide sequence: TGTGCCAGCTCACCTACCGAGGATGGGCGGACCAGCACAGATACGCAGTATTTT.

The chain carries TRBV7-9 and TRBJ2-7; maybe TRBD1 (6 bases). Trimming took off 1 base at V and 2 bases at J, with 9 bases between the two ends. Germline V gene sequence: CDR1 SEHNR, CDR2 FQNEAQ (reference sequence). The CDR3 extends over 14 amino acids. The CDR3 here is CASSLDAGAYEQYF. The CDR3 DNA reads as TGTGCCAGCAGCTTAGACGCAGGGGCCTACGAGCAGTACTTC.

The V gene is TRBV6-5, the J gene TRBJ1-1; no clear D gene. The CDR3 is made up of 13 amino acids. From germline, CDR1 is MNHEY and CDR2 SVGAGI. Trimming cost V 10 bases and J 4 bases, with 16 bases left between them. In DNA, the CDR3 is TGTGCCACCAGGCTGAATTTCGTCACTGAAGCTTTCTTT. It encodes CATRLNFVTEAFF.

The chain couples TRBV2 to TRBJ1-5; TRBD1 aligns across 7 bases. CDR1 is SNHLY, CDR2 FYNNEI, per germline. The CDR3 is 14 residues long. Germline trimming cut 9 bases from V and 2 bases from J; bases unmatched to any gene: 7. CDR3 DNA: TGTGCCAGTTGGACAGGCGGGGGCAATCAGCCCCAGCATTTT. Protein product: CASWTGGGNQPQHF.

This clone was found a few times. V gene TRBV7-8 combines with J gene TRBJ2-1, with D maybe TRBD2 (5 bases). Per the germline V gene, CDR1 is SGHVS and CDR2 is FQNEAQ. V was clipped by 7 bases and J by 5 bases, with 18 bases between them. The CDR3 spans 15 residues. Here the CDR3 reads CASTTVSGRNNEQFF. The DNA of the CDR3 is TGTGCCAGCACCACCGTCAGCGGCCGAAACAATGAGCAGTTCTTC.